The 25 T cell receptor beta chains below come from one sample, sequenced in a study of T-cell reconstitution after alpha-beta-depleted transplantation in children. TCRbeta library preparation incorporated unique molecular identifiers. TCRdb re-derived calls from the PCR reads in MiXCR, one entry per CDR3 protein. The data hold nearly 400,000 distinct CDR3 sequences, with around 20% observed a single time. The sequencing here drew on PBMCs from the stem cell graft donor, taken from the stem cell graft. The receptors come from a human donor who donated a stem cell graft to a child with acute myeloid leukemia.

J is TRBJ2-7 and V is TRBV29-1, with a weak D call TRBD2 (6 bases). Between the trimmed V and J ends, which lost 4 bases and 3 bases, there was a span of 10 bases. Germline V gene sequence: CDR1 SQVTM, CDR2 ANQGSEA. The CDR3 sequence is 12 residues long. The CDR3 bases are TGCAGCGTTGCAGGAGGGAGCTACGAGCAGTACTTC. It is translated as CSVAGGSYEQYF.

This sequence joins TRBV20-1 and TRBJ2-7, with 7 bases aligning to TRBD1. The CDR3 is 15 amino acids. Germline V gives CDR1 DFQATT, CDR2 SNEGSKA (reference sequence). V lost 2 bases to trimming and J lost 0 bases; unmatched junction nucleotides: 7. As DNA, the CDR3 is TGCAGTGCTAGATCCCAAGGACAGGCCTCCTACGAGCAGTACTTC. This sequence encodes CSARSQGQASYEQYF.

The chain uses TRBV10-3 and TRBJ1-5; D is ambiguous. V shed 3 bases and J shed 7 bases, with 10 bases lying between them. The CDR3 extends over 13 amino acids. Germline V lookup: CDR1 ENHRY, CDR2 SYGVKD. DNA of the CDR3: TGTGCCATCAGTGATTTGGGTGGACAGCCCCAGCATTTT. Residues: CAISDLGGQPQHF.

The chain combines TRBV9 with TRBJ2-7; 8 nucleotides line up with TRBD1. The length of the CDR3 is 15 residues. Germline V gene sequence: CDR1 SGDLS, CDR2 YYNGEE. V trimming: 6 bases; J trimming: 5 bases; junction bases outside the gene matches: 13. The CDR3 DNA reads TGTGCCAGCACCCGCGGCGACAGGGGCCTGGACGAGCAGTACTTC. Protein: CASTRGDRGLDEQYF. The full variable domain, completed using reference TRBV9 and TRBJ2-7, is DSGVTQTPKHLITATGQRVTLRCSPRSGDLSVYWYQQSLDQGLQFLIQYYNGEERAKGNILERFSAQQFPDLHSELNLSSLELGDSALYFCASTRGDRGLDEQYFGPGTRLTVT.

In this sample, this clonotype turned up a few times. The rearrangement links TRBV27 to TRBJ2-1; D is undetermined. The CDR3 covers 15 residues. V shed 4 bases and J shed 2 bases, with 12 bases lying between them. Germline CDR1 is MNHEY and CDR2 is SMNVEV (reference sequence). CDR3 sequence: CASSSVGGPYNEQFF. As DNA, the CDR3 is TGTGCCAGCAGTTCCGTTGGCGGTCCCTACAATGAGCAGTTCTTC.

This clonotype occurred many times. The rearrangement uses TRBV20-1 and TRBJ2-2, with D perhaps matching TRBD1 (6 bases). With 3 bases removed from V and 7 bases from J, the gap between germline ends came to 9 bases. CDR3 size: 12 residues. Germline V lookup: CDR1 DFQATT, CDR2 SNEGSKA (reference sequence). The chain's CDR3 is CSASTGFGELFF. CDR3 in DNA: TGCAGTGCTAGTACAGGGTTCGGGGAGCTGTTTTTT.

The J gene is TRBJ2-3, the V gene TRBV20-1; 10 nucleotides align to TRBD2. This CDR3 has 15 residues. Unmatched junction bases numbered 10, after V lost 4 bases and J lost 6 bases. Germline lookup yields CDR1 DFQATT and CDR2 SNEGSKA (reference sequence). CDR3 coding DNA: TGCAGTGCTATGGGAGCGGGAGGGAAAGGGGATACGCAGTATTTT. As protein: CSAMGAGGKGDTQYF.

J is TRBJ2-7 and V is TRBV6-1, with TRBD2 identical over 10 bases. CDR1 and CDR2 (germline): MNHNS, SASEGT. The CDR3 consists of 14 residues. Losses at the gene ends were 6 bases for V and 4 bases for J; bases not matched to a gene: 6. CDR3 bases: TGTGCCAGCAGCCCGGCGACTAGCGGGTACGAGCAGTACTTC. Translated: CASSPATSGYEQYF.

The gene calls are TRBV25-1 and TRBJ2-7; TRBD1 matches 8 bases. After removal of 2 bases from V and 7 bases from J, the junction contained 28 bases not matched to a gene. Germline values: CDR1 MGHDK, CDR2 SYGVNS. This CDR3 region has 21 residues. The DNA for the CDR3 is TGTGCCAGCAGTGAACAAGTTGGGCTACCCCAGGGGGCATTTTCCTTACGGGAGCAGTACTTC. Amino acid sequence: CASSEQVGLPQGAFSLREQYF.

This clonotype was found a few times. The chain's CDR3 is CASSAGGSPDYEQYF. The CDR3 DNA reads as TGTGCCAGCAGTGCGGGTGGCTCCCCGGACTACGAGCAGTACTTC. The chain employs TRBV25-1 and TRBJ2-7; the D is unclear. V was clipped by 4 bases and J by 3 bases, with 16 bases between them. Germline CDR1 MGHDK, CDR2 SYGVNS. CDR3 length: 15 residues.

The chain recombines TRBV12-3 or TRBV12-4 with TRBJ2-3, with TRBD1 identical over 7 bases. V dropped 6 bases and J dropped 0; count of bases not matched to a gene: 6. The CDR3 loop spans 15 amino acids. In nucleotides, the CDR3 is TGTGCCAGCAGACCGGGACAGACAAGCACAGATACGCAGTATTTT. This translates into CASRPGQTSTDTQYF.

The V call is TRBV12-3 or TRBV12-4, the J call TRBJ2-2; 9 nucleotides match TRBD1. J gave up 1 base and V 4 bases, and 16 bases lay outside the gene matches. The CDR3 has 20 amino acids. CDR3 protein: CASSSPGQGETSENTGELFF. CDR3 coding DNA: TGTGCCAGCAGTTCCCCGGGACAGGGTGAAACTAGCGAGAACACCGGGGAGCTGTTTTTT.

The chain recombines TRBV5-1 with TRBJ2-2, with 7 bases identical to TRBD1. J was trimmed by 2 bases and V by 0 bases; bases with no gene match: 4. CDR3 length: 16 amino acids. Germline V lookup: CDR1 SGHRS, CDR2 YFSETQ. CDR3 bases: TGCGCCAGCAGCTTGGGACAGGGTTCAAACACCGGGGAGCTGTTTTTT. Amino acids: CASSLGQGSNTGELFF. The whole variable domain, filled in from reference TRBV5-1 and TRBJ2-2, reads KAGVTQTPRYLIKTRGQQVTLSCSPISGHRSVSWYQQTPGQGLQFLFEYFSETQRNKGNFPGRFSGRQFSNSRSEMNVSTLELGDSALYLCASSLGQGSNTGELFFGEGSRLTVL.

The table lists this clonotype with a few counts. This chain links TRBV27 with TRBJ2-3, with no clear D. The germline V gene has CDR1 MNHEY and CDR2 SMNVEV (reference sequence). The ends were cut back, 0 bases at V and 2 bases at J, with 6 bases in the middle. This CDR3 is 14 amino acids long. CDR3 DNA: TGTGCCAGCAGTTTATCGGGGATCACAGATACGCAGTATTTT. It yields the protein CASSLSGITDTQYF.

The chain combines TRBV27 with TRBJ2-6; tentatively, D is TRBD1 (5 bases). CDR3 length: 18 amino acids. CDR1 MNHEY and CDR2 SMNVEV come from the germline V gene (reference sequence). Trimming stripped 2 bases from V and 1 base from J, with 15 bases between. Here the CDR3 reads CASSLGASHRSGANVLTF. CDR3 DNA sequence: TGTGCCAGCAGTTTAGGTGCAAGTCACAGGTCTGGGGCCAACGTCCTGACTTTC.

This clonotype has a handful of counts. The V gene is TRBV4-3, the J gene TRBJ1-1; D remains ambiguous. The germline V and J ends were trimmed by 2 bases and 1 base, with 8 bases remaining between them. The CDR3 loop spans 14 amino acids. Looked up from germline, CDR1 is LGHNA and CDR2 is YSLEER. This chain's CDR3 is CASSQRRANTEAFF. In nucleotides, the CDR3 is TGCGCCAGCAGCCAACGCCGTGCGAACACTGAAGCTTTCTTT.

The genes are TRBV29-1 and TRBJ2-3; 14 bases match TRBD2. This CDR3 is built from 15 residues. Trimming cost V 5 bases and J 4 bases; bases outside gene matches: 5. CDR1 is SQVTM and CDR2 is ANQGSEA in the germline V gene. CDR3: CSVPTTSGGADTQYF. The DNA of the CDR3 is TGCAGCGTTCCGACGACTAGCGGGGGGGCAGATACGCAGTATTTT.

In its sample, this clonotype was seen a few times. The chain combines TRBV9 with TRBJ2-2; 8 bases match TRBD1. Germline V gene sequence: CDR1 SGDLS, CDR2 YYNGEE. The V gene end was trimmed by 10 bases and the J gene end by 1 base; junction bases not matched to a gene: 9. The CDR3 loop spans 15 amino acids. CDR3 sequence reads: CAGIWGQENTGELFF. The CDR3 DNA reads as TGTGCCGGAATATGGGGACAGGAGAACACCGGGGAGCTGTTTTTT.

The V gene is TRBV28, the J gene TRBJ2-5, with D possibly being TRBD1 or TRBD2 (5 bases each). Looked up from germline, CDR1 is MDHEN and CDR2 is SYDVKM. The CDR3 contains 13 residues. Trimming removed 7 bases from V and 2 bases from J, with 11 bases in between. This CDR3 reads CASTPGPQETQYF. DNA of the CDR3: TGTGCCAGCACCCCGGGACCACAAGAGACCCAGTACTTC.

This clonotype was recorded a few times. Written as DNA, the CDR3 is TGTGCCAGCTTGACGGGGGCCTACGAGCAGTACTTC. Amino acids: CASLTGAYEQYF. The chain has TRBV7-9 and TRBJ2-7; a possible D gene is TRBD2 (6 bases). V was shortened by 8 bases and J by 2 bases, with 10 bases between the two germline ends. The CDR3 is 12 residues long. The germline CDR1 and CDR2 sequences are SEHNR and FQNEAQ (reference sequence). Using reference TRBV7-9 and TRBJ2-7 for the parts outside the CDR3, the full variable domain is DTGVSQNPRHKITKRGQNVTFRCDPISEHNRLYWYRQTLGQGPEFLTYFQNEAQLEKSRLLSDRFSAERPKGSFSTLEIQRTEQGDSAMYLCASLTGAYEQYFGPGTRLTVT.

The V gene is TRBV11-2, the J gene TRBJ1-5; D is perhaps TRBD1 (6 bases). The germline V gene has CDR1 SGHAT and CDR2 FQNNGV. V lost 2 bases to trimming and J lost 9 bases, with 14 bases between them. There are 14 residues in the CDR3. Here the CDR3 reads CASSLKGGHRPQHF. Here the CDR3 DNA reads TGTGCCAGCAGCTTAAAAGGGGGGCACCGGCCCCAGCATTTT.

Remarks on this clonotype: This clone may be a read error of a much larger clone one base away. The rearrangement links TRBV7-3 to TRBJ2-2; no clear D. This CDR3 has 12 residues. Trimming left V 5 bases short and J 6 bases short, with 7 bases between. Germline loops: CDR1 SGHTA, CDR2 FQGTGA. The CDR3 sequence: CASSPSSGELFF. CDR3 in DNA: TGTGCCAGCAGCCCCAGCTCCGGGGAGCTGTTTTTT.

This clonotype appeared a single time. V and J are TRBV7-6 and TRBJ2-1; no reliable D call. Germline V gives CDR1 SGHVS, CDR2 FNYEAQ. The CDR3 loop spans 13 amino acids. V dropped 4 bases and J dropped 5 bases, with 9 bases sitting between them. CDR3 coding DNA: TGTGCCAGCAGCTCCGCTGGACACAATGAGCAGTTCTTC. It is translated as CASSSAGHNEQFF.

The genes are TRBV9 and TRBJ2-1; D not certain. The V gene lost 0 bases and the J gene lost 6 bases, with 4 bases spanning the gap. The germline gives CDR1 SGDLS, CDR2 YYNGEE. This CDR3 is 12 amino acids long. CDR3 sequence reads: CASSVDSNEQFF. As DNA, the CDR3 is TGTGCCAGCAGCGTAGATAGCAATGAGCAGTTCTTC.

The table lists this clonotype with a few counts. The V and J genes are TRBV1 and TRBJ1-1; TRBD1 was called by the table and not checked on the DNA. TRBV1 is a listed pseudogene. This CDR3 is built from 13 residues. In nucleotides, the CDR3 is TGCACCAGCAGCCGGGACAGTGACACTGAAGCTTTCTTT. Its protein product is CTSSRDSDTEAFF.